The present TCR beta chain was sequenced within a study of T cells in localized non-small cell lung cancer (dated by TCRdb to about 2020). The study in broad terms: The study analyzed T cell repertoires of 200 to 300 early-stage NSCLC patients, comparing tumors and uninvolved tumor-adjacent lungs. The cohort consisted of about 240 treatment-naive NSCLC patients whose localized lung tumors had been resected. A mean age of around 66 years was recorded for the NSCLC patients, of whom some 130 were male and 95 to 110 were female. Paper-wide results and their limitations: Higher blood T cell density associated with longer overall survival, while higher adjacent-lung clonality associated with shorter survival. Of the top 100 tumor clones, a median of roughly 56 were detected in paired uninvolved adjacent lung; approximately 30 were also among that lung's top 100. Uninvolved tumor-adjacent lung showed the highest T cell clonality, higher than tumor, which suggests more focused antigenic responses in the uninvolved tumor-adjacent lung. Since the design was exploratory, TCR variables were selected using unadjusted p-values with no false-discovery rate correction. Because multi-region tumor sequencing was not performed, intratumor heterogeneity could not be ruled out.

TCR beta CDR3 regions were sequenced from DNA using the immunoSEQ Assay. As for the authors' bioinformatics: To compute T cell density, TCR beta template counts were normalized to usable DNA, which was estimated by amplifying housekeeping genes. Richness was estimated with the preseqR package, extrapolating to 400,000 templates for PBMC samples and 120,000 templates for tissue samples. Clonality was defined by subtracting Pielou's evenness from one. Tissue-enriched TCRs were identified by differential abundance testing using productive amino-acid clonotypes, minimum total count 5 and alpha 0.1. The Jaccard Index and the Morisita Overlap Index were used to quantify repertoire overlap between compartments. GLIPH clustered TCR beta CDR3s with public tetramer-defined viral CDR3s; viral motifs required at least three viral sequences plus V-gene enrichment. TCRdb re-hosts the immuneACCESS table, in-frame sequences only. Its copies lack some clones; in the studies checked, an unresolved V gene accounts for under half of them, and the cause for the rest is not known. The V and J calls and clone size are taken from that table; D and trimming were inferred from the DNA. This sample holds 50,000 to 70,000 clones; roughly 79% were observed only once. The ten biggest clones cover about 4.5% of the sample.

At diagnosis, peripheral blood, uninvolved tumor-adjacent lung and tumor were collected and were preserved as a mix of fresh-frozen and FFPE material. Blood samples were analyzed as peripheral blood mononuclear cells for TCR repertoire profiling. A distance of 16 bases separates the germline ends of V and J, which lose 5 bases and 4 bases respectively. The CDR3 goes from the cysteine to the phenylalanine over 14 residues. Only the CDR3 part of the read is kept: 42 bases, read in frame from the first base. The germline V gene encodes CDR1 SGHDT and CDR2 YYEEEE. In the case of this clone: This clone's antigen is unknown. One base away there is no much larger clone; base qualities are not given.

The clonotype was recovered from a man aged 40-75 years with stage II lung adenocarcinoma. The sequence is built from TRBV5-6 and TRBJ2-7; a weak D assignment points to TRBD2 (6 bases agree). The source was PBMCs, collected before any cancer treatment. The CDR3 protein is CASRQEGLGYEQYF. Read as DNA, the sequence is TGTGCCAGCAGACAGGAGGGCCTAGGGTACGAGCAGTACTTC.